This T cell receptor (beta chain) appears in the sequencing data of a study of PD-1 blockade in classical Hodgkin lymphoma. Study-level background: Treatment was intravenous nivolumab, 3 mg/kg every 2 weeks, until progression.

The CDR3 has 14 amino acids. Germline values: CDR1 MDHEN, CDR2 SYDVKM. Trimming removed 5 bases from V and 1 base from J, with 12 bases in between. Specified time point: cycle 4 day 1 (C4D1), after five to seven weeks of nivolumab. All trial patients relapsed after autologous stem cell transplantation. Details on this clone: Its matching antigen is unknown.

Here immunoSEQ multiplex PCR was the method, and the copy in TCRdb shows in-frame clones only, minus some. The table includes around 53,000 clones, around 76% detected once. The study's findings and limits: Significant TCR diversity gains by C4D1 occurred in CD4+ but not CD8+ cells. Relative to healthy donors, newly diagnosed patients reportedly had lower baseline TCR diversity, which was reported as lower still in relapsed/refractory patients. Complete responders possessed baseline diversity comparable to newly diagnosed patients.

Source: peripheral blood mononuclear cells (PBMCs), taken before the fourth cycle of nivolumab. V is TRBV28 and J is TRBJ2-7, with D uncertain. The receptor's source is a human donor with classical Hodgkin lymphoma. The CDR3 reads CASSATDGSYEQYF. CDR3 nucleotide sequence: TGTGCCAGCAGTGCCACGGACGGATCCTACGAGCAGTACTTC.